These 29 T cell receptor beta chains share one sample of origin, sequenced in a study of cytomegalovirus exposure and HLA in healthy donors. Primers: 60 Vbeta forward and 13 Jbeta reverse. Assay: immunoSEQ multiplex PCR; the TCRdb copy retains only in-frame clones and omits some. The sample has 100,000 to 150,000 clones; over 70% are singletons. The sequenced sample was PBMCs. These receptors were obtained from a woman in her sixties in good health and CMV-seropositive.

V gene TRBV11-2 combines with J gene TRBJ1-1, with D perhaps TRBD1 (5 bases). Deletions cut 1 base from V and 1 base from J, with 10 bases between. The CDR3 is 15 amino acids. Germline assignment: CDR1 SGHAT and CDR2 FQNNGV. The CDR3 loop is CASSLVQGGNTEAFF. The CDR3 DNA reads as TGTGCCAGCAGCTTAGTCCAGGGCGGGAACACTGAAGCTTTCTTT.

This clone has just a few counts. The chain uses TRBV10-2 and TRBJ2-7; maybe TRBD1 (5 bases). Germline-derived CDR1 and CDR2 are WSHSY and SAAADI. There are 15 residues in the CDR3. V was shortened by 5 bases and J by 1 base, with 15 bases between the two germline ends. The DNA for the CDR3 is TGCGCCAGCAGTAGGGCGCAGGGCCTATCCTACGAGCAGTACTTC. Translation gives CASSRAQGLSYEQYF.

This chain connects TRBV6-1 to TRBJ1-5; weak D call: TRBD1 (5 bases). Deletions cut 7 bases from V and 5 bases from J, with 9 bases between. Germline lookup yields CDR1 MNHNS and CDR2 SASEGT. CDR3 length: 12 residues. This CDR3 is CASTEGDQPQHF. DNA of the CDR3: TGTGCCAGCACCGAAGGGGATCAGCCCCAGCATTTT.

A few counts support this clone. The rearrangement joins TRBV9 to TRBJ1-1; D remains ambiguous. CDR1 and CDR2 (germline): SGDLS, YYNGEE. V lost 0 bases to trimming and J lost 0 bases, with 12 bases between them. The CDR3 is 16 residues long. The CDR3 nucleotides are TGTGCCAGCAGCGTAGAAGAGAATACGGTGAACACTGAAGCTTTCTTT. The encoded protein is CASSVEENTVNTEAFF.

The table lists this clone with a few counts. V usage is TRBV18 and J usage is TRBJ1-2, with D perhaps TRBD1 (6 bases). Between the trimmed V and J ends, which lost 5 bases and 4 bases, there was a span of 11 bases. Germline CDR1 KGHSH, CDR2 LQKENI. This CDR3 is 13 amino acids long. The CDR3 DNA reads TGTGCCAGCTCAACGGACAGCGTCTATGGCTACACCTTC. Translation gives CASSTDSVYGYTF.

This clone was detected only a few times. The chain is built from TRBV5-1 and TRBJ1-6; no firm D call. The germline V gene encodes CDR1 SGHRS and CDR2 YFSETQ. The ends were cut back, 0 bases at V and 7 bases at J, with 11 bases in the middle. CDR3 size: 15 residues. The CDR3 protein is CASSLDVTGNSPLHF. The CDR3 DNA is TGCGCCAGCAGCTTGGATGTGACCGGGAATTCACCCCTCCACTTT.

Only a few counts were recorded for this clone. The J gene is TRBJ2-7, the V gene TRBV6-1; maybe TRBD2 (5 bases). The germline V and J ends were trimmed by 4 bases and 1 base, with 11 bases remaining between them. Per the germline V gene, CDR1 is MNHNS and CDR2 is SASEGT. The CDR3 contains 14 residues. The CDR3: CASSGPRRSYEQYF. CDR3 DNA: TGTGCCAGCAGTGGCCCTAGGAGGTCCTACGAGCAGTACTTC.

The J gene is TRBJ2-5, the V gene TRBV7-2, with 7 nucleotides matching TRBD1. This CDR3 comprises 13 residues. Germline-derived CDR1 and CDR2 are SGHTA and FQGNSA. V was pared by 7 bases and J by 4 bases, with 6 bases of the junction left unmatched. The CDR3 sequence: CASTQGVLETQYF. The DNA of the CDR3 is TGTGCCAGCACCCAGGGGGTACTAGAGACCCAGTACTTC. The full variable domain, rest sourced from reference TRBV7-2 and TRBJ2-5, is GAGVSQSPSNKVTEKGKDVELRCDPISGHTALYWYRQSLGQGLEFLIYFQGNSAPDKSGLPSDRFSAERTGGSVSTLTIQRTQQEDSAVYLCASTQGVLETQYFGPGTRLLVL.

Turning to this clone: One end of the junction is discordant with germline, which a read error may explain. This chain connects TRBV7-9 to TRBJ2-2; D might be TRBD2 (6 bases). Germline CDR1 and CDR2: SEHNR and FQNEAQ (reference sequence). This CDR3 comprises 12 residues. The CDR3 reads CSSSLEGGRLFF. The CDR3 region has the DNA TGTTCCAGCAGCTTAGAAGGAGGGCGGCTGTTTTTT.

The rearrangement uses TRBV5-1 and TRBJ1-1, with D possibly TRBD1 on 5 matching bases. Trimming stripped 3 bases from V and 2 bases from J, with 11 bases between. Germline CDR1 reads SGHRS; CDR2 reads YFSETQ. The CDR3 is 14 amino acids. CDR3 bases: TGCGCCAGCAGCTATGACAGCCCTAACACTGAAGCTTTCTTT. Its translation is CASSYDSPNTEAFF.

J is TRBJ1-1 and V is TRBV7-8; TRBD1 matches at 7 bases. Germline-derived CDR1 and CDR2 are SGHVS and FQNEAQ. V dropped 0 bases and J dropped 0; count of bases not matched to a gene: 4. CDR3 length: 16 residues. CDR3 loop: CASSLARTGMNTEAFF. CDR3 coding DNA: TGTGCCAGCAGCTTAGCGCGGACAGGAATGAACACTGAAGCTTTCTTT.

This clone appeared a few times. The genes are TRBV5-1 and TRBJ2-7; 7 positions agree with TRBD1. The CDR3 spans 14 residues. The V segment lost 4 bases and the J segment 2 bases; nucleotides outside the gene matches: 6. Germline V CDR1 and CDR2: SGHRS, YFSETQ. CDR3 nucleotides: TGCGCCAGCAGCGATCCGGGACAGACCTACGAGCAGTACTTC. Protein sequence: CASSDPGQTYEQYF.

CDR3 sequence reads: CASSRDRDIPSYGYTF. The CDR3, as DNA: TGTGCCAGTAGTCGGGACAGAGATATCCCTAGCTATGGCTACACCTTC. The genes are TRBV19 and TRBJ1-2, with 7 bases lining up with TRBD1. Germline V gene sequence: CDR1 LNHDA, CDR2 SQIVND (reference sequence). This CDR3 has 16 amino acids. V was pared by 5 bases and J by 4 bases, with 13 bases of the junction left unmatched.

V gene TRBV19 combines with J gene TRBJ1-1; 7 nucleotides line up with TRBD1. This CDR3 spans 12 amino acids. Germline CDR1 reads LNHDA; CDR2 reads SQIVND (reference sequence). The junction had 5 bases not matched to a gene; V was cut back by 3 bases and J by 10 bases. Written as DNA, the CDR3 is TGTGCCAGTAGTATCAGGGGGGAGAGAGCTTTCTTT. It is translated as CASSIRGERAFF.

The chain links TRBV5-6 to TRBJ2-7; D is possibly TRBD2 (6 bases). The CDR3 consists of 15 residues. V lost 0 bases, J lost 3 bases, and 13 bases lay in between. Germline V CDR1 and CDR2: SGHDT, YYEEEE. The CDR3: CASSLGGGPSYEQYF. CDR3 coding DNA: TGTGCCAGCAGCTTGGGAGGAGGGCCAAGCTACGAGCAGTACTTC.

The rearrangement joins TRBV5-1 to TRBJ2-7; D may be TRBD1 (7 bases). V was pared by 4 bases and J by 2 bases, with 13 bases between. The CDR3 consists of 14 residues. Germline CDR1 and CDR2: SGHRS and YFSETQ. CDR3 residues: CASSGGTATYEQYF. The CDR3 DNA is TGCGCCAGCAGCGGCGGGACAGCGACCTACGAGCAGTACTTC.

The J gene is TRBJ2-3, the V gene TRBV14; 7 nucleotides line up with TRBD1. Per the germline V gene, CDR1 is SGHDN and CDR2 is FVKESK. The ends lost 3 bases at V and 4 bases at J; junction bases unmatched: 7. This CDR3 contains 15 residues. The CDR3 region is CASSHQTTGADTQYF. The CDR3 coding sequence is TGTGCCAGCAGCCACCAGACCACAGGGGCAGATACGCAGTATTTT.

The V call is TRBV6-1, the J call TRBJ1-6, with unresolved D. CDR1 and CDR2 from the germline V gene are MNHNS and SASEGT. The CDR3 contains 13 residues. V was trimmed by 7 bases and J by 8 bases, leaving 12 bases between them. DNA of the CDR3: TGTGCCAGCATACTAGGTAATGATTCACCCCTCCACTTT. Translated: CASILGNDSPLHF.

The CDR3 protein is CAGKGQVNQPQHF. CDR3 sequence (DNA): TGTGCCGGAAAGGGACAGGTCAATCAGCCCCAGCATTTT. This chain uses TRBV27 with TRBJ1-5; 8 nucleotides align to TRBD1. V trimming: 11 bases; J trimming: 3 bases; junction bases outside the gene matches: 6. There are 13 residues in the CDR3. Germline V gives CDR1 MNHEY, CDR2 SMNVEV (reference sequence).

There are a few counts of this clone. This chain links TRBV7-2 with TRBJ2-5; D might be TRBD1 (6 bases). V lost 5 bases and J 2 bases, leaving 18 bases between the germline ends. Looked up from germline, CDR1 is SGHTA and CDR2 is FQGNSA. The CDR3 has 16 amino acids. The CDR3 nucleotides are TGTGCCAGCAGCCACGACAGGTTTTTATTACAAGAGACCCAGTACTTC. It yields the protein CASSHDRFLLQETQYF.

V is TRBV27 and J is TRBJ2-7, with 8 bases matching TRBD1. In germline, CDR1 is MNHEY, CDR2 SMNVEV (reference sequence). The CDR3 loop spans 15 amino acids. V dropped 6 bases and J dropped 4; count of bases not matched to a gene: 11. CDR3 sequence (DNA): TGTGCCAGCAGCCTTACCGGGACAGGAGGATACGAGCAGTACTTC. Translating it yields CASSLTGTGGYEQYF.

The rearrangement uses TRBV9 and TRBJ1-5; 8 bases align to TRBD1. The trim removed 2 bases at V and 7 bases at J, leaving 5 bases unmatched. CDR3 length: 14 residues. CDR1 is SGDLS, CDR2 YYNGEE, per germline. The CDR3 region has the DNA TGTGCCAGCAGCGTCCGCGGACAGGGACAGCCCCAGCATTTT. This codes for CASSVRGQGQPQHF.

The chain employs TRBV27 and TRBJ1-2; D is possibly TRBD1 (6 bases). Germline assignment: CDR1 MNHEY and CDR2 SMNVEV (reference sequence). The CDR3 loop spans 11 amino acids. V was trimmed by 10 bases and J by 6 bases, leaving 12 bases between them. CDR3: CATPKGDGYTF. In DNA form, the CDR3 reads TGTGCCACCCCGAAGGGGGATGGCTACACCTTC.

V and J are TRBV27 and TRBJ2-2, with 7 bases aligning to TRBD2. The CDR3 covers 14 residues. The junction had 9 bases not matched to a gene; V was cut back by 10 bases and J by 4 bases. The germline V gene encodes CDR1 MNHEY and CDR2 SMNVEV (reference sequence). In nucleotides, the CDR3 is TGTGCCACTGGACTAGTTTCGAGCACCGGGGAGCTGTTTTTT. Translated, it gives CATGLVSSTGELFF.

The rearrangement joins TRBV18 to TRBJ1-2; D remains ambiguous. The germline CDR1 and CDR2 sequences are KGHSH and LQKENI. The CDR3 is 14 residues long. Trimming removed 3 bases from V and 0 bases from J, with 8 bases in between. The CDR3 nucleotides are TGTGCCAGCTCACCTAGGAGCGCTAACTATGGCTACACCTTC. Amino acids: CASSPRSANYGYTF.

The CDR3 nucleotides are TGTGCCAGCAGCCCCCTGGGGGGGATGAACACTGAAGCTTTCTTT. This translates into CASSPLGGMNTEAFF. The chain recombines TRBV14 with TRBJ1-1; D perhaps matches TRBD1 (5 bases). This CDR3 is built from 15 residues. Germline assignment: CDR1 SGHDN and CDR2 FVKESK. Trimming took off 4 bases at V and 0 bases at J, with 12 bases between the two ends.

This chain links TRBV7-6 with TRBJ2-7; TRBD1 matches 10 bases. V shed 5 bases and J 5 bases; nucleotides not matched to a gene: 15. The CDR3 length is 17 residues. CDR1 is SGHVS, CDR2 FNYEAQ, per germline. The CDR3 DNA follows: TGTGCCAGCAGCGACGGGACAGGGGTCGCGAAGGTCCACGAGCAGTACTTC. This codes for CASSDGTGVAKVHEQYF. Variable domain in full (rest from reference TRBV7-6 and TRBJ2-7): GAGVSQSPRYKVTKRGQDVALRCDPISGHVSLYWYRQALGQGPEFLTYFNYEAQQDKSGLPNDRFSAERPEGSISTLTIQRTEQRDSAMYRCASSDGTGVAKVHEQYFGPGTRLTVT.

The chain has TRBV27 and TRBJ1-2; D perhaps matches TRBD1 (6 bases). The CDR3 length is 14 residues. Trimming removed 6 bases from V and 6 bases from J, with 17 bases in between. Germline V gene lookup returns CDR1 MNHEY and CDR2 SMNVEV (reference sequence). The CDR3: CASRQGGGVDGYTF. Written as DNA, the CDR3 is TGTGCCAGCAGACAAGGGGGGGGAGTCGATGGCTACACCTTC.

The chain is built from TRBV25-1 and TRBJ1-1; unclear D gene. V lost 3 bases and J 5 bases, leaving 10 bases between the germline ends. The germline V gene has CDR1 MGHDK and CDR2 SYGVNS. CDR3 length: 13 residues. The CDR3 region is CASSDQVLTEAFF. In nucleotides, the CDR3 is TGTGCCAGCAGTGATCAGGTTTTGACTGAAGCTTTCTTT.